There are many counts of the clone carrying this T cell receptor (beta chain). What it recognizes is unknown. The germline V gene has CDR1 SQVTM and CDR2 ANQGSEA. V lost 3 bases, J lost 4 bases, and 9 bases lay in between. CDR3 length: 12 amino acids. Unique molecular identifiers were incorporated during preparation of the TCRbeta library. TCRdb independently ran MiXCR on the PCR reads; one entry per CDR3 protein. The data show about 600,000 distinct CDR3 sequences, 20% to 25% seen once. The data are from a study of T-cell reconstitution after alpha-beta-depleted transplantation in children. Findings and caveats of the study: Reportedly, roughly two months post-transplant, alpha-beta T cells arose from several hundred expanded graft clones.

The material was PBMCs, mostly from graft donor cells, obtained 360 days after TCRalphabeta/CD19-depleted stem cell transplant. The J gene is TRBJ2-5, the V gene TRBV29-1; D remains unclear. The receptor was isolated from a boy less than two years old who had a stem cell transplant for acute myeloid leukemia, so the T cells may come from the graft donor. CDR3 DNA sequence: TGCAGCGTTGATTCCGTAAGAGAGACCCAGTACTTC. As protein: CSVDSVRETQYF.